These 17 T cell receptor beta chains share one sample of origin, sequenced in a study of T-cell reconstitution after alpha-beta-depleted transplantation in children. A library of TCRbeta sequences, prepared with unique molecular identifiers, was generated. TCRdb itself ran the PCR reads through MiXCR, one entry per CDR3 protein. This table has 350,000 to 500,000 distinct CDR3 sequences, 43% appearing once. The sample was PBMCs, taken before TCRalphabeta/CD19-depleted stem cell transplant. These receptors originate from a girl aged 2-10 years with aplastic anemia, due to receive a stem cell transplant.

This clonotype was seen more than once but under ten times. The chain joins TRBV10-3 to TRBJ2-1, with D unresolved. V was pared by 0 bases and J by 3 bases, with 9 bases between. Germline CDR1 and CDR2: ENHRY and SYGVKD. This CDR3 comprises 15 residues. CDR3 DNA sequence: TGTGCCATCAGTGAGTCGGAACTTATCTACAATGAGCAGTTCTTC. Translated, it gives CAISESELIYNEQFF.

The chain has TRBV28 and TRBJ2-7, with TRBD1 identical over 7 bases. Per the germline V gene, CDR1 is MDHEN and CDR2 is SYDVKM. This CDR3 contains 13 residues. J was trimmed by 0 bases and V by 8 bases; bases with no gene match: 4. CDR3 coding DNA: TGTGCCAGCTGGGCAGGGGGCTCCTACGAGCAGTACTTC. It is translated as CASWAGGSYEQYF. Looking up the rest from reference TRBV28 and TRBJ2-7 gives the full variable domain: DVKVTQSSRYLVKRTGEKVFLECVQDMDHENMFWYRQDPGLGLRLIYFSYDVKMKEKGDIPEGYSVSREKKERFSLILESASTNQTSMYLCASWAGGSYEQYFGPGTRLTVT.

V and J are TRBV29-1 and TRBJ2-2, with TRBD2 matching over 12 bases. V gave up 1 base and J gave up 4 bases; unmatched junction bases: 4. This CDR3 region has 16 residues. Germline-derived CDR1 and CDR2 are SQVTM and ANQGSEA. For the CDR3, the DNA is TGCAGCGTTGAAGCGACTAGCGGGAGTGTCACCGGGGAGCTGTTTTTT. It yields the protein CSVEATSGSVTGELFF.

CDR3: CASRGQGPHEQYF. The CDR3, as DNA: TGTGCCAGCAGGGGACAGGGGCCCCACGAGCAGTACTTC. The rearrangement uses TRBV2 and TRBJ2-7, with 10 bases lining up with TRBD1. Germline values: CDR1 SNHLY, CDR2 FYNNEI. The J segment lost 5 bases and the V segment lost 6 bases, leaving 4 bases of the junction unmatched. The length of the CDR3 is 13 residues.

The sample holds one count of this clonotype. The chain employs TRBV12-3 or TRBV12-4 and TRBJ2-1, with 7 positions matching TRBD2. The V and J ends lost 9 bases and 8 bases, in that order; junction bases with no gene match: 10. The CDR3 totals 13 residues. CDR3 DNA sequence: TGTGCCAGTGGGGAGCGGGGCCTGGATGAGCAGTTCTTC. Residues: CASGERGLDEQFF.

This clonotype was observed a single time. This chain links TRBV7-2 with TRBJ1-2; D possibly corresponds to TRBD1 (6 bases). The CDR3 spans 17 residues. V was clipped by 1 base and J by 6 bases, with 21 bases between them. CDR1 is SGHTA and CDR2 is FQGNSA in the germline V gene. For the CDR3, the DNA is TGTGCCAGCAGCTTAGGCGGGGGGCAGGGCTGGGACCATGGCTACACCTTC. Residues: CASSLGGGQGWDHGYTF.

This chain connects TRBV20-1 to TRBJ2-5; D call uncertain. Germline lookup yields CDR1 DFQATT and CDR2 SNEGSKA (reference sequence). CDR3 size: 13 residues. The CDR3 reads CRNNLPWEETQYF. The CDR3 nucleotides read TGCAGAAACAATTTACCCTGGGAAGAGACCCAGTACTTC.

The chain uses TRBV12-3 or TRBV12-4 and TRBJ2-7; a weak D match, TRBD1 (5 bases). V was shortened by 5 bases and J by 2 bases, with 22 bases between the two germline ends. This CDR3 is built from 17 residues. The CDR3 DNA is TGTGCCAGCAGTCCGCCGGCCTTAGGGGCGACTGCCTACGAGCAGTACTTC. It yields the protein CASSPPALGATAYEQYF.

As for this clonotype: With a much larger clone just one base away, this may be a read error. The chain recombines TRBV5-6 with TRBJ2-5; D remains unclear. Per the germline V gene, CDR1 is SGHDT and CDR2 is YYEEEE. The length of the CDR3 is 16 residues. CDR3 DNA sequence: TGTGCCAACAGCTCCGCTTATTTCGGAACCCAAGAGACCCAGTACTTC. It is translated as CANSSAYFGTQETQYF.

The chain is built from TRBV7-2 and TRBJ2-3, with TRBD1 as a possible D gene (5 bases). The CDR3 runs 14 residues. V shed 3 bases and J shed 1 base, with 8 bases lying between them. CDR1 is SGHTA, CDR2 FQGNSA, per germline. As DNA, the CDR3 is TGTGCCAGCAGCTTTCAGACAGGCACAGATACGCAGTATTTT. Residues: CASSFQTGTDTQYF.

This chain joins TRBV20-1 and TRBJ1-5, with D tentatively TRBD1 (5 bases). This CDR3 contains 15 residues. The germline V gene encodes CDR1 DFQATT and CDR2 SNEGSKA (reference sequence). The CDR3 DNA sequence: TGCAGCGTAAACAGGTGGGGCGAAGCTAATCAGCCCCAGCATTTT. It translates to CSVNRWGEANQPQHF.

This chain joins TRBV14 and TRBJ2-3; 14 bases are shared with TRBD2. The CDR3 is 14 amino acids. The V segment lost 6 bases and the J segment 5 bases; nucleotides outside the gene matches: 1. In germline, CDR1 is SGHDN, CDR2 FVKESK. In nucleotides, the CDR3 is TGTGCCAGCAGTGGACTAGCGGGGGGAGATACGCAGTATTTT. It is translated as CASSGLAGGDTQYF.

At least ten counts were recorded for this clonotype. The chain couples TRBV12-3 or TRBV12-4 to TRBJ1-4, with D maybe TRBD1 (5 bases). CDR3 length: 16 residues. Trimming removed 3 bases at V and 4 bases at J, with 15 bases between. The CDR3 sequence is CASSFDSGTNNEKLFF. The CDR3 DNA sequence: TGTGCCAGCAGTTTTGATTCGGGGACTAATAATGAAAAACTGTTTTTT.

This clonotype was seen a few times. V gene TRBV20-1 combines with J gene TRBJ2-7; 8 bases align to TRBD1. From germline, CDR1 is DFQATT and CDR2 SNEGSKA (reference sequence). The CDR3 sequence is 14 residues long. V lost 6 bases and J lost 0; bases outside the gene matches: 7. As DNA, the CDR3 is TGCAGTGCCGCCCGGACAGGGAACTCCTACGAGCAGTACTTC. This codes for CSAARTGNSYEQYF.

As regards this clonotype: One junction end disagrees with the germline gene, perhaps due to a read error. V gene TRBV5-6 combines with J gene TRBJ2-1, with D perhaps matching TRBD2 (6 bases). In germline, CDR1 is SGHDT, CDR2 YYEEEE. The CDR3 covers 18 residues. CDR3: CASSLIVTGWDSYNEQFF. For the CDR3, the DNA is TGTGCCAGCAGCTTGATAGTTACGGGGTGGGACTCCTACAATGAGCAGTTTTTC.

V and J are TRBV4-2 and TRBJ2-3, with 10 bases fitting TRBD2. Germline V gene lookup returns CDR1 LGHNA and CDR2 YNFKEQ. The CDR3 runs 18 residues. J was trimmed by 2 bases and V by 0 bases; bases with no gene match: 8. In nucleotides, the CDR3 is TGTGCCAGCAGCCAAGAGAATCCACTAGCGGGGTTCACAGATACGCAGTATTTT. Translation: CASSQENPLAGFTDTQYF.

This clonotype appeared a few times. The genes are TRBV24-1 and TRBJ1-2, with D unresolved. Germline assignment: CDR1 KGHDR and CDR2 SFDVKD. This CDR3 has 14 residues. V was cut by 0 bases and J by 7 bases, with 11 bases left in between. The chain's CDR3 is CATSDLSTDGGYTF. In DNA, the CDR3 is TGTGCCACCAGTGATTTGAGCACGGATGGTGGCTACACCTTC.